This TCR beta chain was documented in a study of spatial heterogeneity in lung cancer. Indicated time point: sample taken at primary tumor resection. The authors sequenced whole RNA from tumor, nontumor lung or frozen PBMC without sorting. This clonotype was recorded at least ten times. Its specificity is unknown. Study results and caveats: Tumor mutation count correlated with how many alpha and beta TCRs expanded intratumorally.

TCRdb redid the calling of the 5' RACE reads with MiXCR, one entry per CDR3 protein. The data show several thousand distinct CDR3 sequences, around 5% seen once. The V gene lost 2 bases and the J gene lost 1 base, with 16 bases spanning the gap. The V gene's germline CDR1 is SQVTM and CDR2 ANQGSEA. CDR3 length equals 16 residues. This TCR came from a male donor with early-stage non-small cell lung cancer. The J gene is TRBJ2-3, the V gene TRBV29-1; a possible D gene is TRBD2 (7 bases). The sequenced sample was lung tumor tissue, obtained at surgery. CDR3 residues: CSVETQGRAGTDTQYF. The CDR3 DNA sequence: TGCAGCGTTGAAACCCAGGGGAGGGCAGGCACAGATACGCAGTATTTT.